These 9 T cell receptor beta chains were sequenced from one sample in a study of CD8 T cells in Susac syndrome. An input of about 0.5 to 1 ug of RNA was subjected to reverse transcription using random hexamers. Using its own MiXCR run on the immunoSEQ multiplex PCR reads, TCRdb lists one record per CDR3 protein. The sample has some 180,000 distinct CDR3 sequences, 85% to 95% seen once. The sample was CD4+ T cells from PBMCs. The receptors come from a human donor with Susac syndrome.

V is TRBV5-6 and J is TRBJ1-4; TRBD1 is a possible D gene (5 bases). CDR3 length: 14 amino acids. V dropped 4 bases and J dropped 5 bases, with 12 bases sitting between them. Germline CDR1 SGHDT, CDR2 YYEEEE. CDR3 DNA: TGTGCCAGCAGCCGCGGGACGCCCAATGAAAAACTGTTTTTT. Protein sequence: CASSRGTPNEKLFF.

This chain connects TRBV18 to TRBJ1-2; 11 nucleotides agree with TRBD1. This CDR3 contains 14 residues. J lost 8 bases, V lost 1 base, and 3 bases had no gene match. The germline V gene has CDR1 KGHSH and CDR2 LQKENI. CDR3 sequence reads: CASSPLGTGGGYTF. The CDR3 DNA follows: TGTGCCAGCTCACCACTAGGGACAGGGGGAGGCTACACCTTC.

The chain joins TRBV20-1 to TRBJ2-7; D is perhaps TRBD2 (6 bases). The CDR3 is made up of 14 amino acids. CDR1 is DFQATT, CDR2 SNEGSKA, per germline (reference sequence). V was trimmed by 6 bases and J by 0 bases, leaving 15 bases between them. The CDR3 region is CSARRMGGSYEQYF. The CDR3 nucleotides read TGCAGTGCCCGTCGGATGGGGGGCTCCTACGAGCAGTACTTC.

This chain links TRBV9 with TRBJ2-7; D is uncertain. This CDR3 is 14 amino acids long. Trimming took 0 bases from V and 3 from J, leaving 10 bases between them. From germline, CDR1 is SGDLS and CDR2 YYNGEE. The CDR3 loop reads CASSVGSQNYEQYF. In DNA, the CDR3 is TGTGCCAGCAGCGTAGGGAGTCAGAACTACGAGCAGTACTTC.

The sample holds one count of this clonotype. The chain joins TRBV6-5 to TRBJ2-2; 10 nucleotides match TRBD2. The CDR3 spans 17 residues. Germline V gives CDR1 MNHEY, CDR2 SVGAGI. The V segment lost 6 bases and the J segment 4 bases; nucleotides outside the gene matches: 11. The CDR3 DNA reads TGTGCCAGCAGGTCCTCCCTAGCGGGAGCGGGCACCGGGGAGCTGTTTTTT. This sequence encodes CASRSSLAGAGTGELFF.

This chain links TRBV12-3 or TRBV12-4 with TRBJ1-5; the D is unclear. The CDR3 is made up of 14 amino acids. V lost 3 bases, J lost 1 base, and 7 bases lay in between. Written as DNA, the CDR3 is TGTGCCAGCAGTTTGAGTGGCAGCAATCAGCCCCAGCATTTT. Protein: CASSLSGSNQPQHF.

The rearrangement joins TRBV30 to TRBJ2-2, with D tentatively TRBD1 (5 bases). This CDR3 is built from 14 residues. CDR1 and CDR2 from the germline V gene are GTSNPN and SVGIG (reference sequence). With 3 bases removed from V and 4 bases from J, the gap between germline ends came to 12 bases. Here the CDR3 reads CAWRRTISTGELFF. In DNA form, the CDR3 reads TGTGCCTGGAGACGGACAATCTCCACCGGGGAGCTGTTTTTT.

The chain has TRBV7-2 and TRBJ1-2; D uncertain. Germline V gene lookup returns CDR1 SGHTA and CDR2 FQGNSA. Trimming took off 2 bases at V and 0 bases at J, with 7 bases between the two ends. The CDR3 runs 14 residues. The CDR3 bases are TGTGCCAGCAGCTTATGGCAAACTAACTATGGCTACACCTTC. This encodes CASSLWQTNYGYTF.

The chain uses TRBV18 and TRBJ1-4; 11 nucleotides line up with TRBD1. Germline trimming cut 6 bases from V and 7 bases from J; bases unmatched to any gene: 1. The CDR3 has 13 residues. CDR1 KGHSH and CDR2 LQKENI come from the germline V gene. CDR3: CASSGTGGEKLFF. In DNA form, the CDR3 reads TGTGCCAGCTCCGGGACAGGGGGTGAAAAACTGTTTTTT.